This T cell receptor (beta chain) stems from a study of naive and memory T cell subsets (dated by TCRdb to the late 2010s). As for the study more broadly: In the figure summarizing the skin biopsy and whole blood samples, 10 blood donors, 7 tuberculin skin test biopsies and 3 saline control biopsies were reported. Skin biopsies were taken from tuberculin skin test sites or from saline-injected control sites and were processed for RNA extraction as described before. Usually PCR2 was run as a SYBR Green qPCR and stopped at a set threshold, although low-input samples could use end-point PCR (roughly 6 cycles) instead. What the authors observed across the whole study: TCR sequences were reportedly obtained from both types of skin biopsy, with many more TCRs found at tuberculin skin test sites. The higher numbers of TCRs at tuberculin skin test sites were interpreted as T cell infiltration of a delayed type IV hypersensitivity reaction. The RNA-based method was acknowledged to be potentially sensitive to changes in TCR transcripts with T cell activation and differentiation. Details of skin biopsy collection and RNA processing were not given in the paper but were referenced to earlier studies.

The library was obtained by UMI-ligation and nested PCR. Four rounds of PCR, run with the SP2 primer together with nested alpha and beta constant region primers, were used to amplify the ligated cDNA. TCR RNA was reverse transcribed with SuperScript IV using alpha and beta constant region primers for the blood and skin samples. Using T4 RNA ligase 1, an oligonucleotide carrying both the Illumina SP2 primer and a UMI was ligated onto the 3' end of the cDNA. To prevent hairpin formation, the 12-nucleotide UMI was made up of two random hexamers with an eight-base spacer between them. From the second PCR onward, the TCR alpha and beta chain libraries were handled separately, and dual indexing was used for multiplexing. After pooling, the indexed libraries were analyzed by capillary electrophoresis and sequenced on either an Illumina MiSeq or NextSeq. To boost base diversity and improve cluster recognition, PhiX DNA at about 4.5-8% was spiked into the libraries. From the authors' description of their analysis: Demultiplexor pulled UMIs out of read 2, joined the UMIs with the TCR sequence from read 1, and separated reads according to sample indices. Decombinator identified V and J genes and V-J junctions, assigning each TCR a five-part identifier including V and J deletions. Collapsinator used UMIs to correct sequencing errors and PCR amplification heterogeneity, yielding UMI-based abundance per TCR. CDR3Translator turned identifiers into nucleotide sequence, translated the nucleotide sequence into amino acids, and pulled out CDR3 regions based on terminal motifs. After normalization to the amount of input RNA, the error-corrected alpha and beta TCR counts from blood and from skin were compared. The public reads were run again by TCRdb, first through fastp at Q25 and then through MiXCR, and only productive beta chains were kept. Merged by CDR3 protein, the rows form single entries marked with the most common genes and DNA. The V and J calls and clone size are TCRdb's, not the authors'. The sample table holds 11,000 to 15,000 distinct CDR3 sequences, of which more than 4% were seen once. Approximately 8.9% of the sample lies in the top ten.

Per the germline V gene, SNHLY is the CDR1 and FYNNEI is the CDR2. Inclusive of the bounding cysteine and phenylalanine, the CDR3 is 13 residues long. Only the CDR3 portion is preserved as DNA: 39 bases, with reading frame beginning at the first base. The sample's treatment or condition label, decoded: skin biopsy from PPD injection site in Mantoux-positive individual. The study described a robust, sensitive protocol for amplifying, sequencing and analyzing TCRs, using 3' ligation of a UMI-containing oligonucleotide to TCR cDNA. Tuberculin skin test biopsies were obtained from sites injected with PPD in individuals who had a positive Mantoux test. Total RNA, without cell sorting, was DNase treated with RQ1 DNase before reverse transcription, targeting about 1 to 1,100 ng input. Libraries were prepared from skin biopsies and whole blood to test how robust the pipeline was in samples where T cells are a minority population.

This clonotype was seen repeatedly, ten times or more. The specificity of this receptor is unknown. A read error may produce the germline difference seen at one junction end. The receptor's source is an adult in good health. The rearrangement joined TRBV2 to TRBJ2-7, and TRBD1 matches 7 of the central bases. This material consisted of skin, taken from a tuberculin skin test site. The sequenced DNA: TGTGCCAGCAGCGAAGTCCCGGGACAGACCCGGTACTTC. This is translated as CASSEVPGQTRYF.